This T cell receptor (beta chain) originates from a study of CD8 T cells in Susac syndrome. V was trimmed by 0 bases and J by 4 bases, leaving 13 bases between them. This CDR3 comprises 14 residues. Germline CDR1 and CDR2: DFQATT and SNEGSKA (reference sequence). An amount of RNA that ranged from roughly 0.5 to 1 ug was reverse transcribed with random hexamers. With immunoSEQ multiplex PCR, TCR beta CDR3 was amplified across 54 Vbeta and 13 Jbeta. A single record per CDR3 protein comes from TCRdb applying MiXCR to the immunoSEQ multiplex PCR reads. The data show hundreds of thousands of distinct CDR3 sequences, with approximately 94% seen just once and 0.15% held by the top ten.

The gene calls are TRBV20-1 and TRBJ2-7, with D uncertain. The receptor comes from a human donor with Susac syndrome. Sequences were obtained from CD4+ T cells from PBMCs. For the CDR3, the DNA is TGCAGTGCTAGAGATCTCGGTAGAGAATACGAGCAGTACTTC. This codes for CSARDLGREYEQYF.